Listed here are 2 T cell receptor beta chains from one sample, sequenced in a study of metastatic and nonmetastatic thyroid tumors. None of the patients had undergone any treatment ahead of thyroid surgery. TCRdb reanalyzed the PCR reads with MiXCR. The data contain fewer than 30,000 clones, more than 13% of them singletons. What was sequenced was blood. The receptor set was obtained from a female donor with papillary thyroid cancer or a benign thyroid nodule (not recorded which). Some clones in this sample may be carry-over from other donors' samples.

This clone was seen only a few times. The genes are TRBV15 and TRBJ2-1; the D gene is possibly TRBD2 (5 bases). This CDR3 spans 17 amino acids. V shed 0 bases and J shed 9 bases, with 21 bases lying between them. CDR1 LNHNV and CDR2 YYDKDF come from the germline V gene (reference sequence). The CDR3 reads CATSRDELVGVSSEQFF. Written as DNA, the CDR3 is TGTGCCACCAGCAGAGATGAGCTCGTGGGAGTCTCCTCTGAGCAGTTCTTC. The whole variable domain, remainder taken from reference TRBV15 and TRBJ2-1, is DAMVIQNPRYQVTQFGKPVTLSCSQTLNHNVMYWYQQKSSQAPKLLFHYYDKDFNNEADTPDNFQSRRPNTSFCFLDIRSPGLGDTAMYLCATSRDELVGVSSEQFFGPGTRLTVL.

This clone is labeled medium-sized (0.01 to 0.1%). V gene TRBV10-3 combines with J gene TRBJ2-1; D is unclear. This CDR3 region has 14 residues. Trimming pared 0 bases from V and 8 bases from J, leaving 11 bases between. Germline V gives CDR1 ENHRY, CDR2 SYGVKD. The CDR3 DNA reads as TGTGCCATCAGTGAGTCGGTTTCCGAAGATGAGCAGTTCTTC. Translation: CAISESVSEDEQFF.